Listed here are 6 T cell receptor beta chains from one sample, sequenced in a study of blood T cells in healthy people across ages. Sample-barcoded 5' priming and a J-beta primer mix drove a second PCR of roughly 6 to 12 cycles. Each CDR3 protein gets one entry after TCRdb re-called the 5' RACE reads with MiXCR. The table records 700,000 or so distinct CDR3 sequences, about 20% of them present only once. Sample: blood. These receptors all come from a man between 65 and 80 years old in good health.

This clonotype was picked up many times. The chain recombines TRBV20-1 with TRBJ2-7; possible D gene TRBD2, 6 bases. The germline CDR1 and CDR2 sequences are DFQATT and SNEGSKA (reference sequence). V was shortened by 0 bases and J by 5 bases, with 14 bases between the two germline ends. This CDR3 contains 14 residues. The CDR3 protein is CSARDWGRSDEQYF. CDR3 bases: TGCAGTGCTAGAGATTGGGGGAGGTCGGACGAGCAGTACTTC.

This chain connects TRBV28 to TRBJ2-7; D may correspond to TRBD1 or TRBD2 (6 bases each). V was pared by 8 bases and J by 3 bases, with 14 bases between. Germline V gene data show CDR1 as MDHEN and CDR2 as SYDVKM. The CDR3 spans 13 residues. In nucleotides, the CDR3 is TGTGCCAGCGCGGGCGGGGACAACTACGAGCAGTACTTC. Translating gives CASAGGDNYEQYF. Drawing the rest from reference TRBV28 and TRBJ2-7, the complete variable domain is DVKVTQSSRYLVKRTGEKVFLECVQDMDHENMFWYRQDPGLGLRLIYFSYDVKMKEKGDIPEGYSVSREKKERFSLILESASTNQTSMYLCASAGGDNYEQYFGPGTRLTVT.

This chain uses TRBV12-3 or TRBV12-4 with TRBJ2-3; D possibly corresponds to TRBD2 (6 bases). V dropped 8 bases and J dropped 1 base, with 13 bases sitting between them. This CDR3 contains 14 residues. CDR3 residues: CASRRRGGTDTQYF. As DNA, the CDR3 is TGTGCCAGCCGTCGGCGGGGAGGCACAGATACGCAGTATTTT.

This clonotype was recorded at least ten times. The gene calls are TRBV9 and TRBJ2-5; unclear D gene. Germline CDR1 and CDR2: SGDLS and YYNGEE. Trimming removed 0 bases from V and 2 bases from J, with 11 bases in between. This CDR3 is built from 15 residues. The CDR3 is CASSVDTVRQETQYF. CDR3 sequence (DNA): TGTGCCAGCAGCGTAGATACAGTTAGACAAGAGACCCAGTACTTC.

There are a few counts of this clonotype. This rearrangement joins TRBV7-9 to TRBJ2-3, with TRBD2 identical over 10 bases. Germline V CDR1 and CDR2: SEHNR, FQNEAQ (reference sequence). V lost 7 bases, J lost 4 bases, and 11 bases stayed unmatched. This CDR3 region has 16 residues. In nucleotides, the CDR3 is TGTGCCAGCACCCTGGAAGCGGGGGGGATTCCAGATACGCAGTATTTT. The encoded protein is CASTLEAGGIPDTQYF.

Concerning this clonotype itself: No conserved phenylalanine or tryptophan ends this CDR3, so it is likely a read error. V gene TRBV12-3 or TRBV12-4 combines with J gene TRBJ2-3; the D is unclear. The CDR3 totals 13 residues. The CDR3 region is CASSFLSTDMQYS. In nucleotides, the CDR3 is TGTGCCAGCAGTTTCCTGAGCACAGATATGCAGTATTCC.